This T cell receptor (beta chain) was sequenced in a study of identical twins. Overall study findings and caveats: There is a chance that invariant MAIT and iNKT cells partially muddied zero-insertion analyses. Low generation probability was overrepresented in out-of-frame alpha sequences shared by twins. Weaker excess sharing between twins was seen in beta out-of-frame sequences. Memory repertoires showed no such pattern, whereas abundant cord blood beta clonotypes carried fewer insertions.

MiXCR, run by TCRdb on the 5' RACE reads, gives a single entry per CDR3 protein. The sample comprises 1.5 million or so distinct CDR3 sequences, about 31% of which are singletons, and under 0.35% rests with the top ten. This clonotype was counted between two and nine times. The antigen is unknown. The sequencing sample was made of cord blood. This TCR derives from a newborn girl in good health.

The CDR3 DNA reads as TGTGCCAGCAGCCCCCGTAGTAGCGGGGGGTCCTACGAGCAGTACTTC. It is translated as CASSPRSSGGSYEQYF. This chain links TRBV7-2 with TRBJ2-7, with 10 bases fitting TRBD2. The V and J ends lost 5 bases and 1 base, in that order; junction bases with no gene match: 8. The germline V gene encodes CDR1 SGHTA and CDR2 FQGNSA. The CDR3 extends over 16 amino acids.